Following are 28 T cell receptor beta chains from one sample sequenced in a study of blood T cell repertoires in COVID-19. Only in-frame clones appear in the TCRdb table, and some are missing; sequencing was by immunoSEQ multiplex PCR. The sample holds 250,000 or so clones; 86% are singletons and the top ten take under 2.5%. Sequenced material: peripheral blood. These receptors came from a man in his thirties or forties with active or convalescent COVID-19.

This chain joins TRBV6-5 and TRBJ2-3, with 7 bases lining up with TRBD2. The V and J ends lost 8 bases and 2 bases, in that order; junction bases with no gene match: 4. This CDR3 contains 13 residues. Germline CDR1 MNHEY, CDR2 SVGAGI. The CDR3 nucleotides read TGTGCCAGCGGGCGGGGGACCACAGATACGCAGTATTTT. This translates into CASGRGTTDTQYF.

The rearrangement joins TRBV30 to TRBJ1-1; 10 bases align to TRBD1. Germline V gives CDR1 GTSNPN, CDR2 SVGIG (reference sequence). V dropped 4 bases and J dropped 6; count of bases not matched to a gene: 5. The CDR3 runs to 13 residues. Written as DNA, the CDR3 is TGTGCCTGGACCATGACAGGGGGCCCTGAAGCTTTCTTT. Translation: CAWTMTGGPEAFF.

CDR3 region: CASSTDRGTYEQYF. In nucleotides, the CDR3 is TGTGCCAGCAGCACGGACAGGGGGACCTACGAGCAGTACTTC. This chain joins TRBV7-8 and TRBJ2-7, with 10 bases lining up with TRBD1. The germline gives CDR1 SGHVS, CDR2 FQNEAQ. With 5 bases clipped from V and 2 bases from J, the junction kept 3 bases outside the gene matches. This CDR3 has 14 amino acids.

Here the CDR3 reads CASSPPGNSPLHF. In DNA form, the CDR3 reads TGTGCCAGCAGCCCCCCCGGTAATTCACCCCTCCACTTT. This chain links TRBV7-2 with TRBJ1-6; no clear D gene. Looked up from germline, CDR1 is SGHTA and CDR2 is FQGNSA. V was cut by 5 bases and J by 6 bases, with 8 bases left in between. The CDR3 is made up of 13 amino acids.

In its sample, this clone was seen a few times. The CDR3 DNA reads TGTGCCAGCCGCAGACAGGGCGTTTATAGTGGGGCTTTCTTT. It codes for CASRRQGVYSGAFF. The chain links TRBV6-5 to TRBJ1-1; TRBD1 matches 7 bases. CDR1 MNHEY and CDR2 SVGAGI come from the germline V gene. The CDR3 has 14 residues. The trim removed 8 bases at V and 11 bases at J, leaving 17 bases unmatched.

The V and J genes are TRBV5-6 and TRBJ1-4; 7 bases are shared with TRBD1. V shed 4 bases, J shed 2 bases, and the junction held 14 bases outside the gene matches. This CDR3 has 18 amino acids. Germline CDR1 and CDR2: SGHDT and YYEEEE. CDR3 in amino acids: CASSTAWGRGTTNEKLFF. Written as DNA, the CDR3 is TGTGCCAGCAGCACCGCCTGGGGCAGGGGGACGACTAATGAAAAACTGTTTTTT.

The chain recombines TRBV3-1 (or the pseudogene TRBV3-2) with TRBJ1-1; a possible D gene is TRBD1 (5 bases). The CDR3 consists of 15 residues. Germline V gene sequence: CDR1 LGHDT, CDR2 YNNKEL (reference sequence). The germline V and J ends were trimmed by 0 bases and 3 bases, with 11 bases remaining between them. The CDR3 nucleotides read TGTGCCAGCAGCCAAGACAGGGATATTCACACTGAAGCTTTCTTT. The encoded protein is CASSQDRDIHTEAFF.

CDR3 region: CASGGDQETQYF. Here the CDR3 DNA reads TGTGCCAGCGGGGGGGACCAAGAGACCCAGTACTTC. The chain employs TRBV9 and TRBJ2-5; 7 bases map to TRBD2. Germline trimming cut 7 bases from V and 0 bases from J; bases unmatched to any gene: 0. Germline-derived CDR1 and CDR2 are SGDLS and YYNGEE. The CDR3 length is 12 residues.

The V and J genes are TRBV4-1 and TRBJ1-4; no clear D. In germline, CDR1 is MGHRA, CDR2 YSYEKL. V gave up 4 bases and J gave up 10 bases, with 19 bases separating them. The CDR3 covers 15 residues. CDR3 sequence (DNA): TGCGCCAGCAGCCGGCGCTCTACGGAGGCGGGAAAACTGTTTTTT. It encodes CASSRRSTEAGKLFF.

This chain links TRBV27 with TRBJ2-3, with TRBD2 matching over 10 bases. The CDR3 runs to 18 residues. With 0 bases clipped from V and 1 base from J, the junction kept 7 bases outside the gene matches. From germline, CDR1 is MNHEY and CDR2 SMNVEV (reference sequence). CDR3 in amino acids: CASSLSAGGQRGTDTQYF. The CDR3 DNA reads TGTGCCAGCAGTTTATCAGCGGGGGGGCAACGTGGCACAGATACGCAGTATTTT.

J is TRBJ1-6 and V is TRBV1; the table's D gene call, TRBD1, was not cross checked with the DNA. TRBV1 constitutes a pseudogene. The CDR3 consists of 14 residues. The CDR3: CTSSQPGLNSPLHF. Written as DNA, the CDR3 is TGCACCAGCAGCCAGCCAGGGTTAAATTCACCCCTCCACTTT.

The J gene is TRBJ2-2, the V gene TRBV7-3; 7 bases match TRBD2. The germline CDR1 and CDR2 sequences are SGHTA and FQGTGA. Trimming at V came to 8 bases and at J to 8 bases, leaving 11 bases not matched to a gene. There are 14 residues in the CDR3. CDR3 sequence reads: CASSPSGSGGELFF. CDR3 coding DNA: TGTGCCAGCTCACCTAGCGGCTCGGGAGGGGAGCTGTTTTTT. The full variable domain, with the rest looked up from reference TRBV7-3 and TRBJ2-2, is GAGVSQTPSNKVTEKGKYVELRCDPISGHTALYWYRQSLGQGPEFLIYFQGTGAADDSGLPNDRFFAVRPEGSVSTLKIQRTERGDSAVYLCASSPSGSGGELFFGEGSRLTVL.

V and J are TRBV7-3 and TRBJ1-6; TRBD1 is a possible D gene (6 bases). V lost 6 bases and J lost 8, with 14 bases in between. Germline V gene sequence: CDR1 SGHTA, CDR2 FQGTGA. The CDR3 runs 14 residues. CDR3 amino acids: CASRFAGEYSPLHF. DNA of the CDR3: TGTGCCAGCAGGTTCGCAGGGGAGTATTCACCCCTCCACTTT.

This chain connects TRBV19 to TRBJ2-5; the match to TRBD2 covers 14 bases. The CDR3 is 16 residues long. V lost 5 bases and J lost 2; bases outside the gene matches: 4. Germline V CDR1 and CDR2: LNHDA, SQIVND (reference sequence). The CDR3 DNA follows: TGTGCCAGTAGTCTGGGGACTAGCGGGGGACAAGAGACCCAGTACTTC. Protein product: CASSLGTSGGQETQYF.

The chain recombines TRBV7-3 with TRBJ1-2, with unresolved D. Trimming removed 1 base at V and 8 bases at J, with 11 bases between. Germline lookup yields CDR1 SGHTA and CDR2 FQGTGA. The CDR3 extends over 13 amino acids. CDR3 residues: CASSLSHSNGYTF. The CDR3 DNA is TGTGCCAGCAGCTTAAGCCACTCCAACGGCTACACCTTC.

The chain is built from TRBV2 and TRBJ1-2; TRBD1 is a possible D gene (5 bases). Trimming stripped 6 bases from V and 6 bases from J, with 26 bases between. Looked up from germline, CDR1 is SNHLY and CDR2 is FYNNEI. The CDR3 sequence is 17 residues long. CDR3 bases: TGTGCCAGCAGACCCCCTTTTCTGAGCCAAGGGGATCATGGCTACACCTTC. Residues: CASRPPFLSQGDHGYTF.

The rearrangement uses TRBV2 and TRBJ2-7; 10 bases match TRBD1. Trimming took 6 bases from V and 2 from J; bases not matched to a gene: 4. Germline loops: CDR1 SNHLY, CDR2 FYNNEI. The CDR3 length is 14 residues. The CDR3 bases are TGTGCCAGCAGACAAGGACAGGGGGCCTACGAGCAGTACTTC. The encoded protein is CASRQGQGAYEQYF.

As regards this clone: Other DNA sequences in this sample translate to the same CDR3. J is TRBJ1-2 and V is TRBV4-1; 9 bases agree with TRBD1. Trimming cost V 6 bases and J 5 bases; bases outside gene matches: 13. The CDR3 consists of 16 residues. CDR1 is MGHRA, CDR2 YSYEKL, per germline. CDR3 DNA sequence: TGCGCCAGCAGTCTGGGACAGGGCCAAAGGGCGTATGGCTACACCTTC. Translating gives CASSLGQGQRAYGYTF.

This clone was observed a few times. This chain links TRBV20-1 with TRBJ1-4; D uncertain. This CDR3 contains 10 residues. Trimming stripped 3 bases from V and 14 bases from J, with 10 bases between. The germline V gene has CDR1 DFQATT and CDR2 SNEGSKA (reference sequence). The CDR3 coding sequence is TGCAGTGCTAGGAGGGAGGTGCTGTTTTTT. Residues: CSARREVLFF.

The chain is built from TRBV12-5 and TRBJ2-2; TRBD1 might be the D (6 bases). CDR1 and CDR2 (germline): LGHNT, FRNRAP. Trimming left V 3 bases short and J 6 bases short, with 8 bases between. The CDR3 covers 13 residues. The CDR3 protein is CASGLQGPGELFF. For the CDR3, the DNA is TGTGCTAGTGGTTTACAGGGTCCCGGGGAGCTGTTTTTT.

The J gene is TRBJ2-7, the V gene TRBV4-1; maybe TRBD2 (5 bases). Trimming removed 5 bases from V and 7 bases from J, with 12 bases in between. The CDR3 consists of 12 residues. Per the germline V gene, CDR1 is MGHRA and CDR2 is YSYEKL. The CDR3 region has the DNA TGCGCCAGCAGCTTAGAGCGAGGGGAGCAGTACTTC. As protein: CASSLERGEQYF.

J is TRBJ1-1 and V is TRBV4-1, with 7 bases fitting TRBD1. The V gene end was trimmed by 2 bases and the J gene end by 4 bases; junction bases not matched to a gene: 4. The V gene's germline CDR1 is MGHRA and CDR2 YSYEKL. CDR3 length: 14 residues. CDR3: CASSQNRGFTEAFF. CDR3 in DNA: TGCGCCAGCAGCCAAAACAGGGGATTCACTGAAGCTTTCTTT.

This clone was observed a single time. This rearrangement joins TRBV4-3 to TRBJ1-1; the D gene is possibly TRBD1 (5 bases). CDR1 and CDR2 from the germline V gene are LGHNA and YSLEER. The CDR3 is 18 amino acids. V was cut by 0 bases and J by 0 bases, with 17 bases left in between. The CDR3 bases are TGCGCCAGCAGCCAAGATAGGGATCAGGGTTCCATGAACACTGAAGCTTTCTTT. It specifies CASSQDRDQGSMNTEAFF.

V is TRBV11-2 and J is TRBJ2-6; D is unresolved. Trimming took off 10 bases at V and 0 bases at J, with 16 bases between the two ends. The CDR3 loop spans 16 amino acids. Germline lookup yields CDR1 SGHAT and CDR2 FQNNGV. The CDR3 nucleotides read TGTGCCACCCTCCATAGAGCTAACTCTGGGGCCAACGTCCTGACTTTC. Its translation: CATLHRANSGANVLTF.

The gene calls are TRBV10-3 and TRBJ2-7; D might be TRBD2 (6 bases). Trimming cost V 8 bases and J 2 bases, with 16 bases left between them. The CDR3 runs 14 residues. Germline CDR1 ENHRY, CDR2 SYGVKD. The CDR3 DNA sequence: TGTGCCATCGGGTCGGGGGAGAAAGCCTACGAGCAGTACTTC. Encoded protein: CAIGSGEKAYEQYF.

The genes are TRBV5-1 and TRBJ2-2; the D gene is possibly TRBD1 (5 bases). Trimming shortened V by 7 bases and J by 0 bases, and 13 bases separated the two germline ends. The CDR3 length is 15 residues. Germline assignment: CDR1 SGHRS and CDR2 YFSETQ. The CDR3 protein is CASPSRVSNTGELFF. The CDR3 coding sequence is TGCGCCAGCCCGTCCAGGGTTTCGAACACCGGGGAGCTGTTTTTT. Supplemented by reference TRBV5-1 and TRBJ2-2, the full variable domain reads KAGVTQTPRYLIKTRGQQVTLSCSPISGHRSVSWYQQTPGQGLQFLFEYFSETQRNKGNFPGRFSGRQFSNSRSEMNVSTLELGDSALYLCASPSRVSNTGELFFGEGSRLTVL.

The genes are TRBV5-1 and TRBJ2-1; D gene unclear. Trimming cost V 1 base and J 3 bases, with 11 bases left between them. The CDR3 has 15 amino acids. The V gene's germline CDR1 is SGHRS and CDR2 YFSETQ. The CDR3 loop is CASSLPRYLYNEQFF. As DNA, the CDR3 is TGCGCCAGCAGCTTGCCCAGATACCTCTACAATGAGCAGTTCTTC.

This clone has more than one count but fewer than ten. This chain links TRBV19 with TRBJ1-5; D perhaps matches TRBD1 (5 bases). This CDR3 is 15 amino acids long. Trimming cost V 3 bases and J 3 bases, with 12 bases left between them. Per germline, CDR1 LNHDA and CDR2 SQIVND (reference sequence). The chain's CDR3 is CASSMWQGINQPQHF. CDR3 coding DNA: TGTGCCAGTAGTATGTGGCAGGGTATCAATCAGCCCCAGCATTTT.